Listed below are T cell receptor beta chains from one sample, sequenced in a study of shared clonotypes between healthy human individuals. Produced via immunoSEQ multiplex PCR; TCRdb's table is partial and in-frame only. The sample has some 1 million clones, approximately 68% seen once; the top ten hold roughly 1.5%. Sequenced material: memory CD4+ T cells sorted from blood. These receptors all come from a man in his late teens or twenties in good health. Both conserved end residues are part of each CDR3. The order of the fields is clone size, D gene, J gene, V gene, CDR3 DNA, CDR3 protein. D genes are given only for firm matches. Expanded clones are given a class, and other clones once, few, many or no size at all.

>.|.|TRBJ2-1|TRBV30
TGTGCCTGGAGTGTCGGCGGGCTATACAATGAGCAGTTCTTC
CAWSVGGLYNEQFF
>.|TRBD1|TRBJ1-6|TRBV6-6
TGTGCCAGCAGTACTGACAGGGCTAATAATTCACCCCTCCACTTT
CASSTDRANNSPLHF
>.|.|TRBJ2-7|TRBV5-1
TGCGCCAGCAGCCCGGGAGGCAGGGGAGGGTACGAGCAGTACTTC
CASSPGGRGGYEQYF
>.|TRBD2|TRBJ2-7|TRBV9
TGTGCCAGCAGCGTAGCTACATTAGCGGGACTGTACGAGCAGTACTTC
CASSVATLAGLYEQYF
>.|TRBD1|TRBJ1-2|TRBV6-5
TGTGCCAGCAGTTACGGGACAGGGAGTGGCTACACCTTC
CASSYGTGSGYTF
>.|.|TRBJ1-4|TRBV4-3
TGCGCCAGCAGCCTCTCCTTGGGGGGAATTCTTGCAACTAATGAAAAACTGTTTTTT
CASSLSLGGILATNEKLFF
>once|.|TRBJ2-7|TRBV30
TGTGCCTGGAGTCCTTCTTCCGGCGAGCAGTACTTC
CAWSPSSGEQYF
>.|TRBD1|TRBJ1-2|TRBV18
TGTGCCAGCTCGCCCCTCCGGACAGGGGAGGAGAGTGGCTACACCTTC
CASSPLRTGEESGYTF
>.|.|TRBJ1-5|TRBV6-4
TGTGCCAGCAGTGACGAGGTTGGCAATCAGCCCCAGCATTTT
CASSDEVGNQPQHF
>once|TRBD2|TRBJ2-1|TRBV5-1
TGCGCCAGCAGCTCGGGACTAGCGGGGATTGAGCAGTTCTTC
CASSSGLAGIEQFF
>.|.|TRBJ2-1|TRBV6-1
TGTGCCAGCAGTGAAGGTGGCCGCAATGAGCAGTTCTTC
CASSEGGRNEQFF
>.|.|TRBJ1-2|TRBV7-9
TGTGCCAGCAGCTTAACCGGGTATGGCTACACCTTC
CASSLTGYGYTF
>few|TRBD2|TRBJ2-7|TRBV11-2
TGTGCCAGCAGCCCCGGACTAGCGGGAGGGCTTAAGGGCGAGCAGTACTTC
CASSPGLAGGLKGEQYF
>.|TRBD1|TRBJ2-3|TRBV28
TGTGCCAGCAGTTTGGTTAGGGGGCAGACAGATACGCAGTATTTT
CASSLVRGQTDTQYF
>once|.|TRBJ1-4|TRBV30
TGTGCCTGGAGTGAAAAGGCGGTATCGCGGGGGGATGAAAAACTGTTTTTT
CAWSEKAVSRGDEKLFF
>few|.|TRBJ1-4|TRBV4-1
TGCGCCAGCAGCCAAGGGCTAGCAGAATATAATGAAAAACTGTTTTTT
CASSQGLAEYNEKLFF
>.|.|TRBJ1-2|TRBV5-1
TGCGCCAGCAGCTTGACAAGCTATGGCTACACCTTC
CASSLTSYGYTF
>.|.|TRBJ1-5|TRBV6-1
TGTGCCAGCAGTGAAGGTAAAGGGGCTTATCAGCCCCAGCATTTT
CASSEGKGAYQPQHF
>.|.|TRBJ1-2|TRBV6-5
TGTGCCAGCAGTTATATGGGGGCGGCTGGCTACACCTTC
CASSYMGAAGYTF
>.|.|TRBJ1-2|TRBV5-6
TGTGCCAGCAGCCATAGCGGGAGTTATGGCTACACCTTC
CASSHSGSYGYTF
>.|TRBD1|TRBJ1-2|TRBV7-2
TGTGCCAGCAGCCAGGACAGGGTGCGGGGCTACACCTTC
CASSQDRVRGYTF
>few|.|TRBJ2-5|TRBV5-1
TGCGCCAGCAGCCCTGGGGCAGGGAGAGAGACCCAGTACTTC
CASSPGAGRETQYF
>.|TRBD2|TRBJ2-3|TRBV19
TGTGCCAGTAGTCGGACTAGCTCAGATACGCAGTATTTT
CASSRTSSDTQYF
>.|.|TRBJ2-7|TRBV30
TGTGCCTGGGGGGGCTTTTCCTACGAGCAGTACTTC
CAWGGFSYEQYF
>.|TRBD1|TRBJ2-4|TRBV30
TGTGCCTGGAGTGTAGGGGGACAGGGTACCAAAAACATTCAGTACTTC
CAWSVGGQGTKNIQYF
>.|TRBD2|TRBJ2-1|TRBV9
TGTGCCAGCAGCGTAGGGGCGGGAGTGAACAATGAGCAGTTCTTC
CASSVGAGVNNEQFF
>.|.|TRBJ2-1|TRBV7-6
TGTGCCAGCAGCTTAGGGGCAGGGAGGCCCGACTACAATGAGCAGTTCTTC
CASSLGAGRPDYNEQFF
>.|TRBD1|TRBJ2-1|TRBV7-2
TGTGCCAGCAGCTTATACTCGGACAGGGAAGGCAATGAGCAGTTCTTC
CASSLYSDREGNEQFF
>.|.|TRBJ2-3|TRBV29-1
TGCAGCGCTGGTGAGGGAAGTACGCAGTATTTT
CSAGEGSTQYF
>.|.|TRBJ1-1|TRBV28
TGTGCCAGCACTGCGGGGCATTTTTTTGATGAAGCTTTCTTT
CASTAGHFFDEAFF
>once|.|TRBJ2-3|TRBV10-1
TGCGCCAGCAGTGAGAAGGAGCGGTTGACAGATACGCAGTATTTT
CASSEKERLTDTQYF
>.|.|TRBJ1-6|TRBV19
TGTGCCAGTAGTATACGACAGGCGGCCAATTCACCCCTCCACTTT
CASSIRQAANSPLHF
>many|TRBD1|TRBJ2-3|TRBV7-2
TGTGCCAGCAGCCCACAGGGGGCGCGCACAGATACGCAGTATTTT
CASSPQGARTDTQYF
>.|.|TRBJ2-2|TRBV4-3
TGCGCCAGCAGCCAAGGGCCAGGGACCATTAACACCGGGGAGCTGTTTTTT
CASSQGPGTINTGELFF
>.|.|TRBJ1-4|TRBV7-2
TGTGCCAGCAGCTTAGATAGAGGTTTTAGACTGTTTTTT
CASSLDRGFRLFF
>.|.|TRBJ1-2|TRBV28
TGTGCCAGCAGTTTTCCGGAAAAGAGTCCTTCTAACTATGGCTACACCTTC
CASSFPEKSPSNYGYTF
>.|.|TRBJ2-7|TRBV4-3
TGCGCCAGCAGCCAAGCTCTCGGTGGGACCTACGAGCAGTACTTC
CASSQALGGTYEQYF
>.|.|TRBJ1-4|TRBV2
TGTGCCACCGCAGGGTCCCCTAGACAAAATGAAAAACTGTTTTTT
CATAGSPRQNEKLFF
>.|TRBD2|TRBJ2-2|TRBV7-2
TGTGCCAGCAGCTCAGGACTAGCGGGAGTATATACCGGGGAGCTGTTTTTT
CASSSGLAGVYTGELFF
>few|TRBD2|TRBJ2-1|TRBV13
TGTGCCAGCAGCTTAGGCCGTCTAGCGGGAGGTCATGAGCAGTTCTTC
CASSLGRLAGGHEQFF
>.|TRBD2|TRBJ2-7|TRBV5-4
TGTGCCAGCAGCCCTACTAGCGGATCCTACGAGCAGTACTTC
CASSPTSGSYEQYF
>.|.|TRBJ2-3|TRBV20-1
TGCAGTTTTCAGGGGTCAGATACGCAGTATTTT
CSFQGSDTQYF
>few|.|TRBJ2-7|TRBV7-2
TGTGCCAGCAGCTTATACCCGTCGGGCACATCCCCGGACGAGCAGTACTTC
CASSLYPSGTSPDEQYF
>once|.|TRBJ2-1|TRBV6-1
TGTGCCAGCAGTGAAGCAATCCTTGACCGCGGTAATGAGCAGTTCTTC
CASSEAILDRGNEQFF
>.|.|TRBJ1-5|TRBV30
TGTGCCTGGAGTGGAGGGTTTGGGCAGCCCCAGCATTTT
CAWSGGFGQPQHF
>many|.|TRBJ1-1|TRBV7-8
TGTGCCAGCAGCCCAAGGGGGGGCCCGAACACTGAAGCTTTCTTT
CASSPRGGPNTEAFF
>.|.|TRBJ2-5|TRBV7-6
TGTGCCAGCAGCCCCGGGTCACAAGAGACCCAGTACTTC
CASSPGSQETQYF
>.|.|TRBJ2-5|TRBV6-5
TGTGCCAGCAGTGCCAATGATCACCGCGCATGGACCCAGTACTTC
CASSANDHRAWTQYF
>.|.|TRBJ1-4|TRBV5-1
TGCGCCAGCAGCTTGGAGGTTGGTCGGGTGGCTAATGAAAAACTGTTTTTT
CASSLEVGRVANEKLFF
>many|.|TRBJ2-3|TRBV9
TGTGCCAGCAGCGGACAGGTCACAGATACGCAGTATTTT
CASSGQVTDTQYF
>.|TRBD2|TRBJ2-1|TRBV6-5
TGTGCCAGCAGTTACCCGGGCGGGAGTGGCAATGAGCAGTTCTTC
CASSYPGGSGNEQFF
>.|TRBD2|TRBJ2-5|TRBV10-3
TGTGCCATCAGTGACCTTCCGGGACTAGGAGGAGAGACCCAGTACTTC
CAISDLPGLGGETQYF
>few|.|TRBJ1-1|TRBV6-5
TGTGCCAGCAGATACGCTTTCTTT
CASRYAFF